These 21 T cell receptor beta chains originate from one sample sequenced in a study of blood T cell repertoires in COVID-19. Profiled with immunoSEQ multiplex PCR; TCRdb holds only in-frame clones, not every one. Altogether around 100,000 clones are present, roughly 84% being singletons, with the ten largest covering approximately 12%. What was sequenced was peripheral blood. These receptors all come from a human donor in a cohort sampled during active or convalescent COVID-19.

The J gene is TRBJ2-1, the V gene TRBV5-1; D may be TRBD1 (6 bases). Germline loops: CDR1 SGHRS, CDR2 YFSETQ. Deletions cut 1 base from V and 3 bases from J, with 11 bases between. The CDR3 consists of 15 residues. CDR3 sequence: CASSLKGQYYNEQFF. DNA of the CDR3: TGCGCCAGCAGCTTGAAAGGACAGTACTACAATGAGCAGTTCTTC. The full variable domain, its missing parts supplied by reference TRBV5-1 and TRBJ2-1, is KAGVTQTPRYLIKTRGQQVTLSCSPISGHRSVSWYQQTPGQGLQFLFEYFSETQRNKGNFPGRFSGRQFSNSRSEMNVSTLELGDSALYLCASSLKGQYYNEQFFGPGTRLTVL.

V is TRBV2 and J is TRBJ2-7; 7 bases align to TRBD1. This CDR3 has 13 residues. V was pared by 8 bases and J by 6 bases, with 10 bases of the junction left unmatched. CDR1 and CDR2 (germline): SNHLY, FYNNEI. Here the CDR3 reads CASRNDRVGEQYF. The CDR3, as DNA: TGTGCCAGCCGAAACGACAGGGTCGGCGAGCAGTACTTC.

The rearrangement uses TRBV19 and TRBJ1-5, with a possible D match to TRBD1 (6 bases). V was clipped by 1 base and J by 4 bases, with 11 bases between them. Germline CDR1 LNHDA, CDR2 SQIVND (reference sequence). This CDR3 is 15 amino acids long. CDR3 sequence (DNA): TGTGCCAGTAGTATAGCGGGGGGGCGGAATCAGCCCCAGCATTTT. Protein sequence: CASSIAGGRNQPQHF.

This chain connects TRBV19 to TRBJ2-2, with TRBD1 identical over 7 bases. Germline V gives CDR1 LNHDA, CDR2 SQIVND (reference sequence). With 9 bases clipped from V and 0 bases from J, the junction kept 7 bases outside the gene matches. This CDR3 is 15 amino acids long. The CDR3: CASQDRAANTGELFF. In nucleotides, the CDR3 is TGTGCCAGCCAAGACAGGGCCGCGAACACCGGGGAGCTGTTTTTT.

The chain joins TRBV4-2 to TRBJ2-2; D perhaps matches TRBD1 (5 bases). Trimming removed 4 bases from V and 3 bases from J, with 15 bases in between. Per the germline V gene, CDR1 is LGHNA and CDR2 is YNFKEQ. The CDR3 totals 16 residues. The CDR3 bases are TGTGCCAGCAGCCCTCAAGGGGCGTTTGACACCGGGGAGCTGTTTTTT. As protein: CASSPQGAFDTGELFF.

The chain uses TRBV24-1 and TRBJ1-5; no clear D gene. The CDR3 consists of 13 residues. Trimming cost V 2 bases and J 4 bases, with 5 bases left between them. CDR1 is KGHDR and CDR2 is SFDVKD in the germline V gene. CDR3 nucleotides: TGTGCCACCAGTGATTCGGGGAATCAGCCCCAGCATTTT. It yields the protein CATSDSGNQPQHF.

This chain links TRBV19 with TRBJ1-4, with a weak D call TRBD1 (5 bases). Trimming pared 4 bases from V and 0 bases from J, leaving 9 bases between. CDR1 LNHDA and CDR2 SQIVND come from the germline V gene (reference sequence). There are 15 residues in the CDR3. The CDR3 reads CASSNRQSTNEKLFF. CDR3 DNA sequence: TGTGCCAGTAGTAACCGACAGTCAACTAATGAAAAACTGTTTTTT.

This clone has a handful of counts. The chain has TRBV2 and TRBJ1-4; D gene unclear. Trimming removed 5 bases at V and 8 bases at J, with 6 bases between. This CDR3 region has 11 residues. Germline CDR1 and CDR2: SNHLY and FYNNEI. The CDR3 bases are TGTGCCAGCAGTATTTCGGAAAAACTGTTTTTT. It yields the protein CASSISEKLFF.

The chain employs TRBV19 and TRBJ1-4, with D perhaps TRBD1 (5 bases). V dropped 6 bases and J dropped 7 bases, with 6 bases sitting between them. The V gene's germline CDR1 is LNHDA and CDR2 SQIVND (reference sequence). The CDR3 is 11 residues long. DNA of the CDR3: TGTGCCAGTAGGGGGGGTGAAAAACTGTTTTTT. As protein: CASRGGEKLFF.

This rearrangement joins TRBV18 to TRBJ1-1, with a tentative D call TRBD1 (5 bases). Trimming took 1 base from V and 0 from J, leaving 12 bases between them. The CDR3 sequence is 16 residues long. CDR1 and CDR2 from the germline V gene are KGHSH and LQKENI. CDR3 DNA: TGTGCCAGCTCACCACGACCCCCGGGGGTGAACACTGAAGCTTTCTTT. Translation: CASSPRPPGVNTEAFF.

CDR3 residues: CASSQGEFTEAFF. The CDR3, as DNA: TGCGCCAGCAGCCAAGGGGAGTTTACTGAAGCTTTCTTT. The J gene is TRBJ1-1, the V gene TRBV4-1; D is unresolved. The CDR3 runs 13 residues. Germline values: CDR1 MGHRA, CDR2 YSYEKL. The V end lost 1 base, the J end lost 5 bases, and 8 bases lay between the germline ends.

Only one count was recorded for this clone. The chain couples TRBV5-1 to TRBJ2-3; possible D gene TRBD2, 6 bases. This CDR3 has 14 amino acids. Looked up from germline, CDR1 is SGHRS and CDR2 is YFSETQ. The germline V and J ends were trimmed by 0 bases and 7 bases, with 12 bases remaining between them. The CDR3 DNA follows: TGCGCCAGCAGCTTGGCACTAGCCGCAAATACGCAGTATTTT. This gives the protein CASSLALAANTQYF.

The rearrangement uses TRBV19 and TRBJ1-1; 8 bases agree with TRBD1. CDR1 and CDR2 from the germline V gene are LNHDA and SQIVND (reference sequence). The J segment lost 3 bases and the V segment lost 6 bases, leaving 9 bases of the junction unmatched. The CDR3 loop spans 15 amino acids. CDR3 residues: CASRVHRTGYTEAFF. The CDR3 bases are TGTGCCAGTAGGGTGCATAGGACAGGGTACACTGAAGCTTTCTTT.

The V call is TRBV19, the J call TRBJ1-5; TRBD1 aligns across 7 bases. The V segment lost 3 bases and the J segment 4 bases; nucleotides outside the gene matches: 3. CDR3 size: 14 residues. The V gene's germline CDR1 is LNHDA and CDR2 SQIVND (reference sequence). The CDR3 is CASSMYRGNQPQHF. CDR3 DNA sequence: TGTGCCAGTAGTATGTACAGGGGAAATCAGCCCCAGCATTTT.

The V call is TRBV3-1 (or the pseudogene TRBV3-2), the J call TRBJ1-1; D possibly corresponds to TRBD1 (6 bases). Germline CDR1 reads LGHDT; CDR2 reads YNNKEL (reference sequence). V was cut by 7 bases and J by 4 bases, with 13 bases left in between. The CDR3 spans 13 residues. CDR3 region: CASTRGGGTEAFF. The CDR3 DNA sequence: TGTGCCAGCACCAGGGGTGGGGGCACTGAAGCTTTCTTT.

The chain combines TRBV7-2 with TRBJ2-3, with D possibly matching TRBD1 (6 bases). Germline V lookup: CDR1 SGHTA, CDR2 FQGNSA. V was clipped by 6 bases and J by 5 bases, with 18 bases between them. This CDR3 comprises 15 residues. The CDR3 reads CASRMGWGRKDTQYF. The CDR3 DNA sequence: TGTGCCAGCAGGATGGGGTGGGGGCGTAAAGATACGCAGTATTTT. Supplemented by reference TRBV7-2 and TRBJ2-3, the full variable domain reads GAGVSQSPSNKVTEKGKDVELRCDPISGHTALYWYRQSLGQGLEFLIYFQGNSAPDKSGLPSDRFSAERTGGSVSTLTIQRTQQEDSAVYLCASRMGWGRKDTQYFGPGTRLTVL.

This clone was recorded once. V is TRBV28 and J is TRBJ2-1, with D possibly TRBD1 on 6 matching bases. Germline V gives CDR1 MDHEN, CDR2 SYDVKM. V lost 7 bases and J 5 bases, leaving 18 bases between the germline ends. There are 15 residues in the CDR3. The CDR3 DNA sequence: TGTGCCAGCAAACAGGGAACACAATTGGACAATGAGCAGTTCTTC. Its translation: CASKQGTQLDNEQFF.

Only a few counts were recorded for this clone. This chain uses TRBV4-1 with TRBJ1-1; TRBD1 matches at 8 bases. J gave up 1 base and V 0 bases, and 1 base lay outside the gene matches. CDR3 size: 15 residues. In germline, CDR1 is MGHRA, CDR2 YSYEKL. The CDR3 region is CASSQDRGRNTEAFF. The CDR3 bases are TGCGCCAGCAGCCAAGACAGGGGGCGGAACACTGAAGCTTTCTTT.

This clone was seen once. The rearrangement links TRBV24-1 to TRBJ2-5; 7 bases align to TRBD1. This CDR3 has 17 amino acids. The trim removed 4 bases at V and 5 bases at J, leaving 15 bases unmatched. Looked up from germline, CDR1 is KGHDR and CDR2 is SFDVKD. In nucleotides, the CDR3 is TGTGCCACCAGTGACCCCACAGGGGCCGGGTCTGGGGAGACCCAGTACTTC. Encoded protein: CATSDPTGAGSGETQYF.

J is TRBJ1-1 and V is TRBV2; maybe TRBD1 (5 bases). Germline lookup yields CDR1 SNHLY and CDR2 FYNNEI. This CDR3 has 14 residues. The V gene lost 8 bases and the J gene lost 5 bases, with 18 bases spanning the gap. The CDR3 reads CASYPERGGTEAFF. The CDR3 DNA is TGTGCCAGCTACCCTGAAAGGGGAGGGACTGAAGCTTTCTTT. Drawing the rest from reference TRBV2 and TRBJ1-1, the complete variable domain is EPEVTQTPSHQVTQMGQEVILRCVPISNHLYFYWYRQILGQKVEFLVSFYNNEISEKSEIFDDQFSVERPDGSNFTLKIRSTKLEDSAMYFCASYPERGGTEAFFGQGTRLTVV.

This rearrangement joins TRBV6-5 to TRBJ2-2; possible D gene TRBD2, 6 bases. The CDR3 contains 15 residues. Trimming left V 4 bases short and J 5 bases short, with 14 bases between. The V gene's germline CDR1 is MNHEY and CDR2 SVGAGI. The CDR3 sequence: CASSSNPGVTGELFF. Written as DNA, the CDR3 is TGTGCCAGCAGTTCCAACCCGGGGGTAACCGGGGAGCTGTTTTTT.